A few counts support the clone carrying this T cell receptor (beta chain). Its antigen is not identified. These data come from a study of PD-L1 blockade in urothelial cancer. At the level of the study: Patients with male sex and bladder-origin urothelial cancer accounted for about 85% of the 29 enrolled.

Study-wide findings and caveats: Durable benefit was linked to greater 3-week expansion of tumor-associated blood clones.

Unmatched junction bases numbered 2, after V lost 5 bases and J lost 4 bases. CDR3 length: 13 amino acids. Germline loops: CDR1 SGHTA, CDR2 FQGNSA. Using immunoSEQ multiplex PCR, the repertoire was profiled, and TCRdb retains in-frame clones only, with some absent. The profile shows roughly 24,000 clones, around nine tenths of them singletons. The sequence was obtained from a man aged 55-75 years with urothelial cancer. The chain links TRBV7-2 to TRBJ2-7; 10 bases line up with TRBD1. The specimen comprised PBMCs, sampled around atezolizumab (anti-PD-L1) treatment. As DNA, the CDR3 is TGTGCCAGCAGCCGGGGACAGGGGTACGAGCAGTACTTC. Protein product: CASSRGQGYEQYF.